Listed here is a single T cell receptor (beta chain). This record belongs to a study of blood T cell repertoires in COVID-19. Study context: Sites in the United States, Italy and Spain provided acute and convalescent COVID-19 samples.

Assay: immunoSEQ multiplex PCR; the TCRdb copy retains only in-frame clones and omits some. The table lists approximately 180,000 clones, 80% to 90% of them singletons. The germline V gene encodes CDR1 MNHEY and CDR2 SMNVEV (reference sequence). V shed 3 bases and J shed 6 bases, with 21 bases lying between them. The CDR3 has 16 amino acids. This TCR was recovered from a human donor with active or convalescent COVID-19. The donor label of this sample is uncertain. The chain is built from TRBV27 and TRBJ2-7; D is possibly TRBD1 (6 bases). The source material was peripheral blood. The CDR3 protein is CASSFARDISPAEQYF. CDR3 coding DNA: TGTGCCAGCAGTTTTGCCCGGGACATCTCCCCTGCCGAGCAGTACTTC.